The clone carrying this TCR beta chain has a handful of counts. Its antigen is unidentified. The data were taken from a study of response to subunit inactivated influenza vaccine. CDR3 length: 15 amino acids. Germline CDR1 LNHNV, CDR2 YYDKDF (reference sequence). V dropped 0 bases and J dropped 2 bases, with 11 bases sitting between them. TCRdb re-called the RT-PCR reads with MiXCR, one entry per CDR3 protein. The sample contains 500,000 or so distinct CDR3 sequences, 15% to 20% of which appear only once. Broader study findings: The authors offered the suggestion that each seasonal influenza vaccination recruits few new T cells.

The sequence derives from a man between 50 and 75 years old who received an inactivated influenza vaccine. This rearrangement joins TRBV15 to TRBJ2-7, with TRBD1 as a possible D gene (6 bases). The sequenced sample was CD4+ T cells sorted from PBMCs, obtained about 23 months after vaccination. As DNA, the CDR3 is TGTGCCACCAGCAGAGAGGGTTGGACAGCCTACGAGCAGTACTTC. Encoded protein: CATSREGWTAYEQYF. Filled out from reference TRBV15 and TRBJ2-7, the complete variable domain reads DAMVIQNPRYQVTQFGKPVTLSCSQTLNHNVMYWYQQKSSQAPKLLFHYYDKDFNNEADTPDNFQSRRPNTSFCFLDIRSPGLGDTAMYLCATSREGWTAYEQYFGPGTRLTVT.